This T cell receptor (beta chain) is from a study of blood T cells in healthy people across ages (dated by TCRdb to 2013 to 2016). Regarding the complete study: In model experiments, roughly one uniquely barcoded TCR beta cDNA molecule per two T cells was captured by template switching. The study measured age-related changes in TCR beta repertoire diversity using deep sequencing normalized with unique cDNA molecular identifiers. Four age groups were formed from the donors: young (average approximately 15 years), middle-aged (approximately 40), aged (roughly 56) and long-lived (82). Donors of different ages were randomly distributed across sequencing lanes to avoid experimental bias. Using the same blood draw, the study looked at two additional independent replicas of 1 million unique cDNA reads for two donors, one aged 18 to 29 and the other aged 80 or older. Study-level results and caveats: Donor CMV infection status was unknown, potentially confounding age-related changes in expanded clonotypes. Observed TCR beta diversity per million T cells fell roughly linearly with age, and a significant reduction was already apparent by age roughly 40. The percentage of naive T cells measured by flow cytometry correlated strongly with observed TCR beta diversity. The long-lived group showed more naive CD4+ T cells, fewer expanded clones and increased TCR diversity than the aged group, suggesting age selection. Total diversity estimates from one million sequenced T cells were considered lower bounds and underestimates. Conclusive comparison of naive and antigen-experienced compartments was prevented by the profiling of bulk unsorted PBMCs.

Donors were 30 to 45 systemically healthy Caucasian individuals from Russia aged roughly 6 to 100 years. Around 10 milliliters of peripheral blood were drawn from each donor into EDTA-treated Vacutainer tubes. Ficoll-Paque density-gradient centrifugation was used to isolate PBMCs, with at least 6.5 million per sample. Trizol reagent was used to extract total RNA from PBMCs, with at least 5 micrograms per sample. The percentages of naive CD45RAhigh/CD27high T cells were determined by flow cytometry on a PBMC aliquot from every donor. The library was obtained by 5' RACE. This sample was sequenced with an Illumina HiSeq 2500. The second PCR ran for about 6 to 12 cycles and used a J-beta primer mix along with a sample-barcoded 5' primer. Each TCR beta cDNA molecule received a unique molecular identifier from a template-switch 5' adaptor carrying 12 random nucleotides. Each sample yielded at least 3 million CDR3-containing paired-end reads. The Mint cDNA synthesis kit, primed by a TRBC-specific oligonucleotide, was used to synthesize first-strand cDNA from all RNA. Following uracil-DNA glycosylase treatment, a first 18-cycle PCR with universal primers M1SS and BC2_uni_R was performed on all cDNA. Regarding the original processing steps: For normalization, 1 million high-quality reads, each with a distinct molecular identifier, were randomly selected from each sample. Instead of being binned into consensus sequences, reads with shared molecular identifiers were discarded. MiTCR, run with a Q25 quality threshold and the strictest error-elimination algorithm, handled CDR3 identification, clonotype clustering and error correction. A nonparametric unseen species model using Euler transformation provided a lower-bound estimate of total TCR beta diversity. The raw public reads went through TCRdb reprocessing: fastp at Q25, MiXCR clone calling, in-frame beta chains kept. All rows with the same CDR3 protein become a single entry with the most common DNA and genes. The V and J calls shown here were made by TCRdb, not taken from the authors' results. This sample gives 600,000 to 800,000 distinct CDR3 sequences in total; approximately 52% of them show up just once. Roughly 14% of the sample is held by the ten biggest clonotypes.

Trimming leaves V shorter by 8 bases and J shorter by 0 bases, with the junction holding 8 bases beyond the gene matches. Measured from the cysteine to the phenylalanine, the CDR3 is 14 residues long. The sequence is cut down to CDR3 DNA, 42 bases in frame from base 1. The germline V gene supplies CDR1 SQVTM and CDR2 ANQGSEA. For this clonotype: What antigen it recognizes has not been identified. No per-base quality is available; no much larger clone lies one base away.

Source material: blood. This receptor was identified in a woman at least 80 years old in good health. The V and J genes are TRBV29-1 and TRBJ1-2, and TRBD1 matches 8 of the central bases. The DNA sequence reads TGCAGCATTCCGACAGGGGAAGCTAACTATGGCTACACCTTC. It encodes CSIPTGEANYGYTF.